The entry that follows covers one T cell receptor beta chain sequence. The target antigen is unknown. The CDR3 loop spans 14 amino acids. Trimming took 3 bases from V and 1 from J, leaving 8 bases between them. Germline-derived CDR1 and CDR2 are SGHTA and FQGTGA. The sample belongs to a study of cytomegalovirus exposure and HLA in healthy donors. This PCR relied on a set of 60 Vbeta primers and 13 Jbeta primers. Clones were read by immunoSEQ multiplex PCR, and TCRdb kept only the in-frame ones, dropping some. The sample has 150,000 to 200,000 clones, around four fifths seen once. Study-level findings and limits: Confirmation in vitro established that three CMV-associated chains were specific for CMV antigens.

This receptor was obtained from a woman between 25 and 40 years old in good health and CMV-seronegative. The source material was PBMCs. The V gene is TRBV7-3, the J gene TRBJ2-3; weak D call: TRBD2 (5 bases). The CDR3 coding sequence is TGTGCCAGCAGCTTCTCCGGGGGCACAGATACGCAGTATTTT. Translating it yields CASSFSGGTDTQYF.